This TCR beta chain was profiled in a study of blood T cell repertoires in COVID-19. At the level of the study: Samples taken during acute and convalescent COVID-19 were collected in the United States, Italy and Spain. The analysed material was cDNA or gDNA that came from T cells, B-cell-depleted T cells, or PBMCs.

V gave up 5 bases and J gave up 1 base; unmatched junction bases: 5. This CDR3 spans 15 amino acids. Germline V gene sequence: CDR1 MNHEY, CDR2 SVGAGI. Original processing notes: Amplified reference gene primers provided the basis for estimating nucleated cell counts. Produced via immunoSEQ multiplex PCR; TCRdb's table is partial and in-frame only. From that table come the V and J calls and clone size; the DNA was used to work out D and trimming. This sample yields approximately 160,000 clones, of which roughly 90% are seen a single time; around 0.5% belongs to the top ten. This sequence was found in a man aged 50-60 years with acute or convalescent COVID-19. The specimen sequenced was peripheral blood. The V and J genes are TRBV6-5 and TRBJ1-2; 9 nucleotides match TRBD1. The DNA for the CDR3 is TGTGCCAGCAGTCCGGGACAGGGTTATAACTATGGCTACACCTTC. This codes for CASSPGQGYNYGYTF.